The clone carrying this TCR beta chain was seen a few times. TCRdb keeps only in-frame clones here, not all; method: immunoSEQ multiplex PCR. The sample has around 270,000 clones, about 83% seen once. This entry comes from a study of blood T cell repertoires in COVID-19. The sequence derives from a woman aged 40-49 years who had recovered from COVID-19. Sequenced: peripheral blood.

CDR3 amino acids: CASSGDKEANQPQHF. CDR3 bases: TGTGCCAGCAGTGGGGACAAGGAAGCCAATCAGCCCCAGCATTTT. The rearrangement uses TRBV5-4 and TRBJ1-5; weak D call: TRBD1 (6 bases). V was pared by 5 bases and J by 3 bases, with 15 bases between. Germline V lookup: CDR1 SGHNT, CDR2 YYREEE (reference sequence). This CDR3 spans 15 amino acids.